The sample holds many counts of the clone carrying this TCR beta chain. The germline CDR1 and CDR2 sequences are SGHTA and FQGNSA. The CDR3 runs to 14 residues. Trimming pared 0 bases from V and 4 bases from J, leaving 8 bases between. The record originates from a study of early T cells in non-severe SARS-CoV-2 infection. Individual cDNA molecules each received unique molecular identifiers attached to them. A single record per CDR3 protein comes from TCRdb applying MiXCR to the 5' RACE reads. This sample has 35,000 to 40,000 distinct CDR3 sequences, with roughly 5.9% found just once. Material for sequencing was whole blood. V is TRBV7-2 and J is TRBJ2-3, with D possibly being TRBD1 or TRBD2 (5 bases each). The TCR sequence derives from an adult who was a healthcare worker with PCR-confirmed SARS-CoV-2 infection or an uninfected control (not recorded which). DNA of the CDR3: TGTGCCAGCAGCTTAGCACAGGAGGCAGATACGCAGTATTTT. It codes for CASSLAQEADTQYF.